The rows below give T cell receptor beta chains drawn from one sample of a study of T cells in Graves' hyperthyroidism and ophthalmopathy. Via MiXCR, TCRdb re-called the multiplex PCR reads, giving one row per CDR3 protein. Of about 520,000 distinct CDR3 sequences listed, about 24% are singletons. The sequenced material came from blood. Source of these receptors: a woman in her twenties or thirties with Graves' ophthalmopathy. The CDR3 runs from the conserved cysteine through the conserved F or W. A D gene is named only where the DNA matches it firmly. For some rows the clone size is stated as once, few or many, or as a class when expanded; others skip it.

size	D	V	J	DNA	CDR3
many	-	TRBV29-1	TRBJ1-2	TGCAGCGTTGATACGGGGGCCTTAGGGTTTGGCTACACCTTC	CSVDTGALGFGYTF
many	-	TRBV6-1	TRBJ2-2	TGTGCCACAACAGGAGGACAGAGCACCGGGGAGCTGTTTTTT	CATTGGQSTGELFF
many	TRBD2	TRBV7-2	TRBJ2-5	TGTGCCAGCAGCTTCACGCCGGGACTACCGACGCCGACCCAGTACTTC	CASSFTPGLPTPTQYF
few	TRBD1	TRBV11-3	TRBJ1-1	TGTGCCAGCAGCTTAGTCGGGACAGCTATGAACACTGAAGCTTTCTTT	CASSLVGTAMNTEAFF
-	TRBD1	TRBV10-3	TRBJ1-2	TGTGCCATCAGAGCGGGACAGGGGATCTATGGCTACACCTTC	CAIRAGQGIYGYTF
many	-	TRBV20-1	TRBJ1-2	TGCAGTGCTAGGAGGGACCTTAACTATGGCTACACCTTC	CSARRDLNYGYTF
-	TRBD1	TRBV6-2/TRBV6-3	TRBJ2-7	TGTGCCAGCAGTTCCTACCCGACAGGGGAAAAGGGCTACGAGCAGTACTTC	CASSSYPTGEKGYEQYF
many	TRBD1	TRBV6-1	TRBJ2-7	TGTGCCAGCAGTGCGCGAGCCGGGACAGGGGGCAACGAGCAGTACTTC	CASSARAGTGGNEQYF
few	-	TRBV4-2	TRBJ2-7	TGTGCCAGCAGCCCACTCGCCGCCAGCCACACCGGAGGGGGCCCCTCCTACGAGCAGTACTTC	CASSPLAASHTGGGPSYEQYF
few	-	TRBV11-1	TRBJ2-7	TGTGCCAGCAGCCTCACGGACGGCCCCAACTCGGCCTACGAGCAGTACTTC	CASSLTDGPNSAYEQYF
few	-	TRBV7-6	TRBJ2-7	TGTGCCAGCAGCTTTTCGCCCAGCTCCTACGAGCAGTACTTC	CASSFSPSSYEQYF
-	TRBD1	TRBV12-3/TRBV12-4	TRBJ1-5	TGTGCCAGCAGTCCCGGACAGGGGGTAAGCAATCAGCCCCAGCATTTT	CASSPGQGVSNQPQHF
many	-	TRBV6-5	TRBJ1-2	TGTGCCAGCAGTTCCGAGGGGGGCCGAACATATGGCTACACCTTC	CASSSEGGRTYGYTF
many	-	TRBV24-1	TRBJ1-3	TGTGCCACCAGTCCGGGGAACTCTGGAAACACCATATATTTT	CATSPGNSGNTIYF
-	-	TRBV6-1	TRBJ1-5	TGTGCCAGCAGCGAAACAATGTATAGCAATCAGCCCCAGCATTTT	CASSETMYSNQPQHF
-	TRBD2	TRBV6-5	TRBJ2-1	TGTGCCAGCAGTTACTCCCGGGGGGGCGAGCATGAGCAGTTCTTC	CASSYSRGGEHEQFF
few	-	TRBV3-1	TRBJ2-5	TGTGCCAGCAGCCAAGGGTCCTGGTACCAAGAGACCCAGTACTTC	CASSQGSWYQETQYF
many	-	TRBV28	TRBJ2-2	TGTGCCAGCAGTTTAGGGGCGCGGGGCACCGGGGAGCTGTTTTTT	CASSLGARGTGELFF
-	-	TRBV7-2	TRBJ2-7	TGTGCCAGCAGCCCCCAGACAGACCCCTACGAGCAGTACTTC	CASSPQTDPYEQYF
few	-	TRBV28	TRBJ2-1	TGTGCCAGCAATAACCCCTATGAGAAGTTCTTC	CASNNPYEKFF
-	TRBD2	TRBV20-1	TRBJ2-7	TGCAGTGCTAGAGCTAGCGGGAGGACCGAGCAGTACTTC	CSARASGRTEQYF
few	TRBD2	TRBV7-2	TRBJ2-5	TGTGCCAGCTCCTTCCCCAGCGGGAGAGGCGAGACCCAGTACTTC	CASSFPSGRGETQYF
-	-	TRBV11-2	TRBJ1-2	TGTGCCAGCAGCTTAGAGTCGGGCCACTATGGCTACACCTTC	CASSLESGHYGYTF
few	-	TRBV5-1	TRBJ1-1	TGCGCCAGCCGAGATACCACTGAAGCTTTCTTT	CASRDTTEAFF
-	-	TRBV6-5	TRBJ2-7	TGTGCCAGCAGTTACTCGAAGCTTGCGGGCTCCTACGAGCAGTACTTC	CASSYSKLAGSYEQYF
many	TRBD1	TRBV27	TRBJ1-2	TGTGCCAGCAGTCCCGACCTAGACAGGGTGGGCGGCTACACCTTC	CASSPDLDRVGGYTF
-	-	TRBV6-1	TRBJ2-5	TGTGCCTCCTGTGGAGATCGAGAGACCCAGTACTTC	CASCGDRETQYF
few	-	TRBV6-1	TRBJ2-7	TGTGCCAGCAGTCAGAGACAGTACTCCTACGAGCAGTACTTC	CASSQRQYSYEQYF
few	-	TRBV28	TRBJ1-1	TGTGCCAGCAGTTCCCGACAGCTGAAAGCTTTCTTT	CASSSRQLKAFF
many	-	TRBV2	TRBJ2-7	TGTGCCAGAGGCCGGGCAGGATCCTACGAGCAGTACTTC	CARGRAGSYEQYF
many	-	TRBV28	TRBJ1-2	TGTGCCAGCGGGTCAATGGCGAACTATGGCTACACCTTC	CASGSMANYGYTF
few	TRBD1	TRBV6-2/TRBV6-3	TRBJ2-5	TGTGCCAGCAGTTACTCTCGGACAGGGGCCCAAGAGACCCAGTACTTC	CASSYSRTGAQETQYF
few	-	TRBV12-3/TRBV12-4	TRBJ1-5	TGTGCCAGCAGGAACAGGGTTAATCAGCCCCAGCATTTT	CASRNRVNQPQHF
many	-	TRBV11-2	TRBJ2-7	TGTGCCAGCAGCGCCGAGGCTAGAGTCGAGCAGTACTTC	CASSAEARVEQYF
few	TRBD1	TRBV27	TRBJ2-2	TGTGCCAGCAGAGGGGGGGGTCAATGGGGGACAGGGCGTACCGGGGAGCTGTTTTTT	CASRGGGQWGTGRTGELFF
few	-	TRBV12-3/TRBV12-4	TRBJ1-2	TGTGCCAGCAGACTCACAGAATCTGGCTACACCTTC	CASRLTESGYTF
-	TRBD1	TRBV10-2	TRBJ2-7	TGCGCCAGCAGAAGGGCCGGGACAGGGGAGCGCGAGCAGTACTTC	CASRRAGTGEREQYF
-	-	TRBV11-2	TRBJ2-7	TGTGCCAGCAGTTTAACCGACAGAACCTACGAGCAGTACTTC	CASSLTDRTYEQYF
many	TRBD1	TRBV6-2/TRBV6-3	TRBJ1-2	TGTGCCAGCAGCCGGGACAGGGGGACCCTCAACTATGGCTACACCTTC	CASSRDRGTLNYGYTF
-	-	TRBV11-2	TRBJ2-7	TGTGCCAGCAGCGCGGCCGGGAGCTCCTACGAGCAGTACTTC	CASSAAGSSYEQYF
many	-	TRBV28	TRBJ2-5	TGTGCCAGCAATCTGGGGCGAGAGACCCAGTACTTC	CASNLGRETQYF
many	TRBD1	TRBV30	TRBJ1-2	TGTGCCTACCTGGACAGGGGCTATGGCTACACCTTC	CAYLDRGYGYTF
many	-	TRBV20-1	TRBJ1-1	TGCAGTGCTAGAGCCGGTGGGGGCAAAGAAGCTTTCTTT	CSARAGGGKEAFF
many	TRBD1	TRBV19	TRBJ2-7	TGTGCCAGTAGTAAACGGGACAGGGCGAGCTACGAGCAGTACTTC	CASSKRDRASYEQYF
many	-	TRBV6-5	TRBJ1-2	TGTGCCAGCAGTTACCCGGAGGGTTCCCCTGGCTACACCTTC	CASSYPEGSPGYTF
-	-	TRBV14	TRBJ1-5	TGTGCCAGCAGCCAGACATCAAATAGCAATCAGCCCCAGCATTTT	CASSQTSNSNQPQHF
many	-	TRBV29-1	TRBJ1-1	TGCAGCGTTGTGAGGCTCACTGAAGCTTTCTTT	CSVVRLTEAFF
-	TRBD2	TRBV5-1	TRBJ2-5	TGCGCCAGCAGCTCCGTAGCGGGAGGGATGACCCAGTACTTC	CASSSVAGGMTQYF
few	-	TRBV6-1	TRBJ2-7	TGTGCCAGCACCCGAGGCGACGAGCAGTACTTC	CASTRGDEQYF
many	TRBD1	TRBV5-1	TRBJ2-7	TGCGCCAGCAGCCAAGGGACAGGGGGCGGCGACGAGCAGTACTTC	CASSQGTGGGDEQYF
many	-	TRBV28	TRBJ1-5	TGTGCCAGCAGTACTTATCGTAGGGTGGACGGCAATCAGCCCCAGCATTTT	CASSTYRRVDGNQPQHF
-	TRBD1	TRBV19	TRBJ1-2	TGTGCCAGTAGACTAGGGACAGTCTATGGCTACACCTTC	CASRLGTVYGYTF
many	-	TRBV20-1	TRBJ2-2	TGCAGTGCTGGGAATCGGGCCACCGGGGAGCTGTTTTTT	CSAGNRATGELFF
-	-	TRBV6-1	TRBJ1-1	TGTGCCAGCAGTGAAGAGAGGACATTTTTCATGAACACTGAAGCTTTCTTT	CASSEERTFFMNTEAFF
many	-	TRBV7-2	TRBJ1-1	TGTGCCAGCAGCTCGGGGGGCAACACTGAAGCTTTCTTT	CASSSGGNTEAFF
many	-	TRBV4-1	TRBJ2-5	TGCGCCAGCAGCCAAGATAACAGGGTCCAAGAGACCCAGTACTTC	CASSQDNRVQETQYF
-	-	TRBV5-1	TRBJ2-7	TGCGCCAGCAGCTTGAGTATCAGTCTAGCAGACCTCCACTACGAGCAGTACTTC	CASSLSISLADLHYEQYF